A selection of T cell receptor beta chains follows, all from one sample in a study of response to subunit inactivated influenza vaccine. TCRdb redid the calling of the RT-PCR reads with MiXCR, one entry per CDR3 protein. The sample holds roughly 780,000 distinct CDR3 sequences; under 20% are singletons and the top ten take approximately 11%. The sequenced sample was PBMCs from blood, obtained 4 to 6 days after vaccination. These receptors were collected from a man aged 50 to 60 who received an inactivated influenza vaccine. The CDR3 runs from the conserved cysteine through the conserved F or W. Each record gives: clone size, V gene, J gene, D gene, CDR3 protein, CDR3 DNA. A D gene is named only where the DNA matches it firmly. The size field is filled for only some rows; it gives once, few, many or a size class.

-,TRBV7-9,TRBJ2-1,TRBD2,CASRELAGYEQFF,TGTGCCAGCAGGGAACTAGCGGGGTATGAGCAGTTCTTC
few,TRBV3-1,TRBJ1-2,-,CASSEQGRRGYGYTF,TGTGCCAGCAGCGAGCAAGGGCGGCGGGGCTATGGCTACACCTTC
-,TRBV12-3/TRBV12-4,TRBJ2-1,-,CASSTRGRGSYNEQFF,TGTGCCAGCAGCACCCGGGGCAGGGGATCCTACAATGAGCAGTTCTTC
few,TRBV20-1,TRBJ2-1,-,CRGGGPNEQFF,TGCAGGGGGGGGGGCCCTAATGAGCAGTTCTTC
few,TRBV20-1,TRBJ2-2,-,CSARDVRRGGNTGELFF,TGCAGTGCTAGAGACGTGCGGAGGGGGGGGAACACCGGGGAGCTGTTTTTT
few,TRBV28,TRBJ2-1,-,CASSLIRRREQFF,TGTGCCAGCAGTTTAATAAGGCGGCGGGAGCAGTTCTTC
-,TRBV20-1,TRBJ2-5,TRBD1,CSARDTGERTQYF,TGCAGTGCCAGAGACACAGGGGAAAGGACCCAGTACTTC
few,TRBV7-6,TRBJ2-2,TRBD2,CASSLQAGVSGELFF,TGTGCCAGCAGCCTCCAAGCGGGAGTCTCCGGGGAGCTGTTTTTT
-,TRBV12-3/TRBV12-4,TRBJ2-2,-,CASSRIGELSF,TGTGCCAGCAGCAGAATCGGGGAGCTGTCTTTT
many,TRBV5-1,TRBJ2-1,-,CASSLVGGHYNEQFF,TGCGCCAGCAGCTTGGTGGGGGGGCATTACAATGAGCAGTTCTTC